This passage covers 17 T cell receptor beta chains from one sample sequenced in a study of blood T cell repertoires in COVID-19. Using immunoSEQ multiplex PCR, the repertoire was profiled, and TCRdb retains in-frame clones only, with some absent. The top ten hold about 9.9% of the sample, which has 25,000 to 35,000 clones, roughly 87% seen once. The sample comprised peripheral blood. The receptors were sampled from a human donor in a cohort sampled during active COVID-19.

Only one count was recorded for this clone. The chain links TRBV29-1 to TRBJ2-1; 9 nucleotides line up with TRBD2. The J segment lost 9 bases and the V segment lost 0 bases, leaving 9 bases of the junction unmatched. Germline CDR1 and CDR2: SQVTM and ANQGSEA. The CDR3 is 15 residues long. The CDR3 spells CSVEDGGGAEGEQFF. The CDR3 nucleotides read TGCAGCGTTGAAGATGGCGGGGGGGCTGAGGGTGAGCAGTTCTTC.

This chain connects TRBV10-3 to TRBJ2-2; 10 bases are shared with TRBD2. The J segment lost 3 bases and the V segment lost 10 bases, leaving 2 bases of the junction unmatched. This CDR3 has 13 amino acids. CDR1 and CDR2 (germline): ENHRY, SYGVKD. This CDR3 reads CATGTSDTGELFF. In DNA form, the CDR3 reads TGTGCCACCGGGACTAGCGACACCGGGGAGCTGTTTTTT.

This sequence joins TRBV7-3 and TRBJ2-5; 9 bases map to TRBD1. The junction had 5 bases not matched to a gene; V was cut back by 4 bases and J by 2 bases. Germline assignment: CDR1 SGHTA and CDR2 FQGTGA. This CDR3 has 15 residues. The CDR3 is CASSSGTGRQETQYF. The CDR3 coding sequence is TGTGCCAGCAGCTCTGGGACAGGGCGGCAAGAGACCCAGTACTTC.

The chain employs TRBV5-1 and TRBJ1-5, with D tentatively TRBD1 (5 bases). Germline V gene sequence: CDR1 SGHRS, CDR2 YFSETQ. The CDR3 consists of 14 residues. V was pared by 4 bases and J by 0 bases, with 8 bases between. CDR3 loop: CASSPQGSNQPQHF. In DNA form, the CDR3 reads TGCGCCAGCAGCCCCCAGGGTAGCAATCAGCCCCAGCATTTT.

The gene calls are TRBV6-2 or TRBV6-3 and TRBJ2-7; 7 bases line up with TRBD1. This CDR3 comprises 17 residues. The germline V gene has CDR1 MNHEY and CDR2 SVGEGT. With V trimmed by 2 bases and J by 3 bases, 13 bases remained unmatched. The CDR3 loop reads CASSYRGRPTKDYEQYF. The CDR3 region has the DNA TGTGCCAGCAGTTACAGGGGGCGCCCAACAAAAGACTACGAGCAGTACTTC.

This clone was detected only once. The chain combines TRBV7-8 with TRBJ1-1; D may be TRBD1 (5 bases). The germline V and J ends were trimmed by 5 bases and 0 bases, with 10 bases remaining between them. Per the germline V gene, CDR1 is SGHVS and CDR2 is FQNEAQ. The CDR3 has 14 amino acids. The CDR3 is CASSPTELNTEAFF. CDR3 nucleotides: TGTGCCAGCAGCCCGACAGAGTTGAACACTGAAGCTTTCTTT. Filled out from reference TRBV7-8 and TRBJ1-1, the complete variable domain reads GAGVSQSPRYKVAKRGQDVALRCDPISGHVSLFWYQQALGQGPEFLTYFQNEAQLDKSGLPSDRFFAERPEGSVSTLKIQRTQQEDSAVYLCASSPTELNTEAFFGQGTRLTVV.

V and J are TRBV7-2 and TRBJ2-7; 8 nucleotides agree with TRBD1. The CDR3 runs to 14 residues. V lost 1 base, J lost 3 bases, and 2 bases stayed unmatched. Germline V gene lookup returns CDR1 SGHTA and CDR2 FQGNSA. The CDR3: CASSLGGQGYEQYF. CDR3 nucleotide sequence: TGTGCCAGCAGCTTAGGCGGACAGGGCTACGAGCAGTACTTC.

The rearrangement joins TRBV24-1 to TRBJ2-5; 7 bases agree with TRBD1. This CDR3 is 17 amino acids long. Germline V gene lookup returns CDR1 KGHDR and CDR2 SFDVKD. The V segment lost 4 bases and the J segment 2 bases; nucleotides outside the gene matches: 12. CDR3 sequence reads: CATSDRDSFAPQETQYF. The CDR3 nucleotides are TGTGCCACCAGTGACCGGGACAGTTTTGCTCCTCAAGAGACCCAGTACTTC.

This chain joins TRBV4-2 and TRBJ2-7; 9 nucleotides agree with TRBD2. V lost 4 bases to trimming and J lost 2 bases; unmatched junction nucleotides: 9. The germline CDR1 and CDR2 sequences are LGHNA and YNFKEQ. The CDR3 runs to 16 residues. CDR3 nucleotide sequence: TGTGCCAGCAGCCCCCTCGCGGGGGGGCGGACCTACGAGCAGTACTTC. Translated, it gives CASSPLAGGRTYEQYF.

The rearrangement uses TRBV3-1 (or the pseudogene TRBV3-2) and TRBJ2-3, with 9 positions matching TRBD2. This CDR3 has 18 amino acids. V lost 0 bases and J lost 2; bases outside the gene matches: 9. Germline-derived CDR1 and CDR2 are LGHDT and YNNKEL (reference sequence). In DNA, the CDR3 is TGTGCCAGCAGCCAAGATTCTTTCCGCGGGGGGGCCACAGATACGCAGTATTTT. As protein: CASSQDSFRGGATDTQYF.

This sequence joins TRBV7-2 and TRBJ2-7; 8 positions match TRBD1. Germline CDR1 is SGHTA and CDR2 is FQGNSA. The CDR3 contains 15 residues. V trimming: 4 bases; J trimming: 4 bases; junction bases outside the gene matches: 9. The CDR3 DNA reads TGTGCCAGCAGCTCTCCCGGGACAGGAACTTACGAGCAGTACTTC. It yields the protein CASSSPGTGTYEQYF.

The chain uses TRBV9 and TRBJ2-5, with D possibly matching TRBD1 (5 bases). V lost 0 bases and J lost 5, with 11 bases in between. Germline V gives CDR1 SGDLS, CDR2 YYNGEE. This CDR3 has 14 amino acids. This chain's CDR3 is CASSVAAGWETQYF. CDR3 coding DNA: TGTGCCAGCAGCGTAGCGGCAGGGTGGGAGACCCAGTACTTC.

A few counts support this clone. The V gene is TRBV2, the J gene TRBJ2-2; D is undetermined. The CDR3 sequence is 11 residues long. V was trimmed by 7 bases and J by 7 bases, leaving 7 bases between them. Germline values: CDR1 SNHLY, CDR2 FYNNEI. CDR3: CASTPSGELFF. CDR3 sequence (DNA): TGTGCCAGCACCCCCAGCGGGGAGCTGTTTTTT.

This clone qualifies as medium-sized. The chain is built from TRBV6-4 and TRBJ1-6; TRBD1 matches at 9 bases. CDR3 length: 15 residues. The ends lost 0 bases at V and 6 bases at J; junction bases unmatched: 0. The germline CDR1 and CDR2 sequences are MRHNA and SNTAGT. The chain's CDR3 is CASSDSTGGNSPLHF. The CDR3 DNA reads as TGTGCCAGCAGTGACTCGACAGGGGGTAATTCACCCCTCCACTTT.

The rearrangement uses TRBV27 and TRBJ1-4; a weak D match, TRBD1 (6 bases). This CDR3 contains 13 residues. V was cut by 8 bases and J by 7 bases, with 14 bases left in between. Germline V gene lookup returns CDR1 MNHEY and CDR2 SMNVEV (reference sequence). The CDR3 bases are TGTGCCAGCGGCCCGGGACAAAGTGAAAAACTGTTTTTT. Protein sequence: CASGPGQSEKLFF.

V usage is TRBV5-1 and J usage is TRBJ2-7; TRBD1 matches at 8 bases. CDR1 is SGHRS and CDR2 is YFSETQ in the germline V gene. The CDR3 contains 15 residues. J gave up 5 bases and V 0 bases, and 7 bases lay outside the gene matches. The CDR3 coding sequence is TGCGCCAGCAGCTTGGGATGGACAGGGTTAGACGAGCAGTACTTC. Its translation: CASSLGWTGLDEQYF.

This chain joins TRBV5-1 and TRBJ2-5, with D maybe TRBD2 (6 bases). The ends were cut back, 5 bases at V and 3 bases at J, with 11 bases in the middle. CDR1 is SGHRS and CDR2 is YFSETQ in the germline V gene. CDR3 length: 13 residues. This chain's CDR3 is CASRRGWEETQYF. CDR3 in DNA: TGCGCCAGCAGGCGGGGTTGGGAAGAGACCCAGTACTTC.